What follows are 8 T cell receptor beta chains derived from one specimen sequenced in a study of blood T cell repertoires in COVID-19. Sequenced by immunoSEQ multiplex PCR; TCRdb stores in-frame clones only, minus some. The repertoire holds around 230,000 clones, about 83% seen once, with around 8.7% in the top ten. Sequenced input: peripheral blood. These receptors all stem from a woman between 50 and 59 years old with acute or convalescent COVID-19.

This rearrangement joins TRBV6-5 to TRBJ1-4; the D gene is possibly TRBD1 (6 bases). CDR3 length: 15 residues. The germline V and J ends were trimmed by 6 bases and 5 bases, with 16 bases remaining between them. Looked up from germline, CDR1 is MNHEY and CDR2 is SVGAGI. The CDR3, as DNA: TGTGCCAGCAGCCAGATGACAGGTCAGAATGAAAAACTGTTTTTT. Amino acids: CASSQMTGQNEKLFF.

This clone was seen at least ten times. The V call is TRBV6-5, the J call TRBJ1-2; D gene ambiguous. The germline gives CDR1 MNHEY, CDR2 SVGAGI. The germline V and J ends were trimmed by 5 bases and 8 bases, with 18 bases remaining between them. This CDR3 contains 14 residues. The DNA of the CDR3 is TGTGCCAGCAGTCCTAGAGGACGGGAAGGGGGCTACACCTTC. Translated: CASSPRGREGGYTF.

This clone was recorded only once. The chain combines TRBV28 with TRBJ1-3; possible D gene TRBD1, 5 bases. Germline-derived CDR1 and CDR2 are MDHEN and SYDVKM. Trimming removed 2 bases from V and 4 bases from J, with 15 bases in between. The CDR3 contains 16 residues. CDR3 in DNA: TGTGCCAGCAGTTTAGGAGGGACCCCACTCGGAAACACCATATATTTT. This sequence encodes CASSLGGTPLGNTIYF. Variable domain in full (rest from reference TRBV28 and TRBJ1-3): DVKVTQSSRYLVKRTGEKVFLECVQDMDHENMFWYRQDPGLGLRLIYFSYDVKMKEKGDIPEGYSVSREKKERFSLILESASTNQTSMYLCASSLGGTPLGNTIYFGEGSWLTVV.

This clone occurred a few times. CDR3 protein: CASSSIVDRGPYEQYF. CDR3 DNA sequence: TGTGCCAGCAGTTCCATCGTGGACAGGGGGCCCTACGAGCAGTACTTC. The gene calls are TRBV13 and TRBJ2-7, with TRBD1 matching 11 bases. After removal of 6 bases from V and 2 bases from J, the junction contained 9 bases not matched to a gene. Germline V CDR1 and CDR2: PRHDT, FYEKMQ (reference sequence). This CDR3 comprises 16 residues.

The V gene is TRBV5-4, the J gene TRBJ2-7; 9 bases line up with TRBD1. The junction had 8 bases not matched to a gene; V was cut back by 3 bases and J by 7 bases. The CDR3 length is 14 residues. CDR1 is SGHNT and CDR2 is YYREEE in the germline V gene (reference sequence). This CDR3 reads CASSWAGQGDEQYF. CDR3 nucleotides: TGTGCCAGCAGCTGGGCGGGACAGGGAGATGAGCAGTACTTC.

The genes are TRBV3-1 (or the pseudogene TRBV3-2) and TRBJ1-2, with D unclear. The CDR3 runs to 13 residues. V was clipped by 4 bases and J by 0 bases, with 6 bases between them. Germline CDR1 and CDR2: LGHDT and YNNKEL (reference sequence). The CDR3 DNA sequence: TGTGCCAGCAGCCCTTCGTCTAACTATGGCTACACCTTC. This translates into CASSPSSNYGYTF.

V usage is TRBV5-1 and J usage is TRBJ2-7, with 10 bases lining up with TRBD1. The CDR3 is 15 amino acids. The germline V gene has CDR1 SGHRS and CDR2 YFSETQ. The V gene end was trimmed by 4 bases and the J gene end by 3 bases; junction bases not matched to a gene: 7. The CDR3 region has the DNA TGCGCCAGCAGCCCGCCCGGGACAGGGGTCTACGAGCAGTACTTC. Amino acid sequence: CASSPPGTGVYEQYF.

This clone was seen at least ten times. The chain has TRBV7-9 and TRBJ2-1, with TRBD2 matching over 9 bases. Germline V gene lookup returns CDR1 SEHNR and CDR2 FQNEAQ (reference sequence). The J segment lost 1 base and the V segment lost 3 bases, leaving 7 bases of the junction unmatched. The CDR3 runs 17 residues. The CDR3 sequence is CASSFPASGESYNEQFF. CDR3 coding DNA: TGTGCCAGCAGCTTTCCAGCTAGCGGGGAATCCTACAATGAGCAGTTCTTC.